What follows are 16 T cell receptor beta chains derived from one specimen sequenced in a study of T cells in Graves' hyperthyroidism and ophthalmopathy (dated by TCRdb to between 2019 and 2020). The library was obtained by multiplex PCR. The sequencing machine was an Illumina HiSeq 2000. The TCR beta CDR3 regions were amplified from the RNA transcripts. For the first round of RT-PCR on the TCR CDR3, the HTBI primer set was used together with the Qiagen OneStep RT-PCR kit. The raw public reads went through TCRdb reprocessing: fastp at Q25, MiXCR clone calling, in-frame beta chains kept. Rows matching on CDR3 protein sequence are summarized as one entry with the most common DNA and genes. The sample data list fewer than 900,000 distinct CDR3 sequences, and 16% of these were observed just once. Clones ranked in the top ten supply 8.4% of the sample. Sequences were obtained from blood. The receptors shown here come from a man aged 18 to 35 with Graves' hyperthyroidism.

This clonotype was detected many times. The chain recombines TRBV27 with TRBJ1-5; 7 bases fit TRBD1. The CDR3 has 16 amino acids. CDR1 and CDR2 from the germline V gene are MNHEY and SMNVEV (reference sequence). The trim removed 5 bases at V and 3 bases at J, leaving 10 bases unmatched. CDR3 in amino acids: CASSDAPQGDNQPQHF. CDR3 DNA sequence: TGTGCCAGCAGTGACGCCCCCCAGGGGGACAATCAGCCCCAGCATTTT.

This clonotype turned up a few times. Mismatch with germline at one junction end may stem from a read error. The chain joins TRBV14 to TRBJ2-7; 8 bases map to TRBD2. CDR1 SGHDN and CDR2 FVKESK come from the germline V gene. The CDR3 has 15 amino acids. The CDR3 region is CASSQGAGDLYGQYF. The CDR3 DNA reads TGTGCCAGCAGCCAAGGAGCGGGAGACCTCTACGGGCAGTACTTC.

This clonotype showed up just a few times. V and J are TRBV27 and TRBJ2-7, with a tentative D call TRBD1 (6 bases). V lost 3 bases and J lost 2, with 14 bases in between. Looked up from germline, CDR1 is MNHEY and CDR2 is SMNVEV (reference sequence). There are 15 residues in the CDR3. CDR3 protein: CASSLRQGKPYEQYF. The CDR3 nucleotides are TGTGCCAGCAGTTTGCGTCAGGGGAAACCCTACGAGCAGTACTTC.

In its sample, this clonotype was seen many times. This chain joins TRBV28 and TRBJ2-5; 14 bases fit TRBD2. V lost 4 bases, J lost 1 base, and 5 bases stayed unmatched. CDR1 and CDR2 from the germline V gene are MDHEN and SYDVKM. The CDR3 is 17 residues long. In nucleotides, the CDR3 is TGTGCCAGCAGTTCGCCGGGGACTAGCGGGAGCCAAGAGACCCAGTACTTC. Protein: CASSSPGTSGSQETQYF.

The CDR3 sequence: CASSAGLAGTGELFF. CDR3 coding DNA: TGTGCCAGCAGCGCGGGACTAGCGGGGACCGGGGAGCTGTTTTTT. V gene TRBV5-4 combines with J gene TRBJ2-2; 13 bases fit TRBD2. With 4 bases clipped from V and 5 bases from J, the junction kept 2 bases outside the gene matches. Looked up from germline, CDR1 is SGHNT and CDR2 is YYREEE (reference sequence). The CDR3 loop spans 15 amino acids. Complete variable domain (other parts from reference TRBV5-4 and TRBJ2-2): ETGVTQSPTHLIKTRGQQVTLRCSSQSGHNTVSWYQQALGQGPQFIFQYYREEENGRGNFPPRFSGLQFPNYSSELNVNALELDDSALYLCASSAGLAGTGELFFGEGSRLTVL.

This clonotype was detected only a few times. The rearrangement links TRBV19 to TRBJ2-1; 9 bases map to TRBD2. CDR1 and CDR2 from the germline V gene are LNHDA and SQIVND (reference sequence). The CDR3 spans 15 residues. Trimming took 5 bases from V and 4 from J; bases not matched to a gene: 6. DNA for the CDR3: TGTGCCAGTAGTTTCAGCGGGGGGAAGTACAATGAGCAGTTCTTC. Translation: CASSFSGGKYNEQFF.

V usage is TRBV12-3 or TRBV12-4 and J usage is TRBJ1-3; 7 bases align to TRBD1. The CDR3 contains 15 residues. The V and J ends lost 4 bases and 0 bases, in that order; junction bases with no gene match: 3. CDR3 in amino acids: CASSYTGASGNTIYF. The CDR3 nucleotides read TGTGCCAGCAGTTATACAGGGGCCTCTGGAAACACCATATATTTT.

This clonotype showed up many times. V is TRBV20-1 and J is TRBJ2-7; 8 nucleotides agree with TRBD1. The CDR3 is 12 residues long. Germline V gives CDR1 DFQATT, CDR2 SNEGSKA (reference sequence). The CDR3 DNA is TGCAGCGCACGGACAGGGACCTACGAGCAGTACTTC. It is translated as CSARTGTYEQYF.

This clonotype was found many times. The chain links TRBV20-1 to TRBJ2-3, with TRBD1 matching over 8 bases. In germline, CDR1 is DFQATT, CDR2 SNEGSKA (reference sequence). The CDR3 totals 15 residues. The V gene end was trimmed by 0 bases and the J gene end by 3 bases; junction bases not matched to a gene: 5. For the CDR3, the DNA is TGCAGTGCTAGAGATCCAGGGGGCGTGACAGATACGCAGTATTTT. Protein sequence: CSARDPGGVTDTQYF.

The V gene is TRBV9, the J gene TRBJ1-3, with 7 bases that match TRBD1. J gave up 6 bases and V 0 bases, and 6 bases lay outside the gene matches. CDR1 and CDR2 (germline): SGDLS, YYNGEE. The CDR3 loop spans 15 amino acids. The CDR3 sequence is CASSVEGQILNTIYF. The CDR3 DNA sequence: TGTGCCAGCAGCGTAGAGGGACAGATCTTAAACACCATATATTTT.

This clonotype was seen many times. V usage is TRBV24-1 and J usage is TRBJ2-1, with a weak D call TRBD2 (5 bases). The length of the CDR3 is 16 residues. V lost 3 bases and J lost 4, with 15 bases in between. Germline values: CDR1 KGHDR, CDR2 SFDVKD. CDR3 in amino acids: CATSDPTRVGYNEQFF. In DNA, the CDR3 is TGTGCCACCAGTGATCCCACTAGAGTGGGGTACAATGAGCAGTTCTTC.

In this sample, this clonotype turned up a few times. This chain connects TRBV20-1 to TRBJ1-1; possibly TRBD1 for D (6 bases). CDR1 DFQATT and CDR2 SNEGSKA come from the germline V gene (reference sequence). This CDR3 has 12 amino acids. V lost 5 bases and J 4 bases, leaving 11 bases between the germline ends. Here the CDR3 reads CSAYRVGTEAFF. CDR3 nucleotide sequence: TGCAGTGCTTACAGGGTGGGCACTGAAGCTTTCTTT.

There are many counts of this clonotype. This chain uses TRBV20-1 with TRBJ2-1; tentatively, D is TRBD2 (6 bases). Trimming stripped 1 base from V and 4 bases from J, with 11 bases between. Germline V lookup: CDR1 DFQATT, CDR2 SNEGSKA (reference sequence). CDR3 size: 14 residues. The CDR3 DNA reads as TGCAGTGCTAGAGGAACTAGCCATTACAATGAGCAGTTCTTC. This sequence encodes CSARGTSHYNEQFF.

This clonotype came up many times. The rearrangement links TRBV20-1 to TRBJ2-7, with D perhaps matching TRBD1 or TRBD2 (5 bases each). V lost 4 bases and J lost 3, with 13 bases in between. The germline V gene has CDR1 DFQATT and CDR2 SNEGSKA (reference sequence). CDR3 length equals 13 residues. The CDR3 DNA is TGCAGTGCTATGGGGGTGGGGGACTACGAGCAGTACTTC. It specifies CSAMGVGDYEQYF.

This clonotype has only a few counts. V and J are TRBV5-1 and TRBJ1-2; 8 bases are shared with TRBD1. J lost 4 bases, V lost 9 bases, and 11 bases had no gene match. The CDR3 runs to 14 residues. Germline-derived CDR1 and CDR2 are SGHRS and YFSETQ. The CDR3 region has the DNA TGCGCCACTTCCACCGGGACAGGCGGCTATGGCTACACCTTC. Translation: CATSTGTGGYGYTF. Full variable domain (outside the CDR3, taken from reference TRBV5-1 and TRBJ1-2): KAGVTQTPRYLIKTRGQQVTLSCSPISGHRSVSWYQQTPGQGLQFLFEYFSETQRNKGNFPGRFSGRQFSNSRSEMNVSTLELGDSALYLCATSTGTGGYGYTFGSGTRLTVV.

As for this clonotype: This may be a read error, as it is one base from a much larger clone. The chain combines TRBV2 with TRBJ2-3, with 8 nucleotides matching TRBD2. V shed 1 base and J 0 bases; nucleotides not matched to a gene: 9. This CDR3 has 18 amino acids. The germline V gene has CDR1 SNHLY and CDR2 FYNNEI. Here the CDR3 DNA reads TGTGCCAGCAGTGAAGGGGCTGGCGGGAGGTATAGCACAGATACGCAGTATTTT. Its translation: CASSEGAGGRYSTDTQYF.